This TCR beta chain was identified during a study of shared T cell receptors in the human thymus. The table came from immunoSEQ multiplex PCR; TCRdb's copy has only in-frame clones and leaves some out. This table holds 630,000 or so clones, around 87% found once. Germline CDR1 is SGHAT and CDR2 is FQNNGV. With 3 bases clipped from V and 7 bases from J, the junction kept 8 bases outside the gene matches. The CDR3 is 17 amino acids. A further study also used this sample, focusing on human thymus T cells. That paper states: Resections from corrective heart surgery provided thymus tissue. Blood and thymic repertoires both appeared biased in V and J gene usage. Unrelated people showed highly overlapping thymic repertoires, related research reported.

The sequenced sample was thymocytes. V is TRBV11-2 and J is TRBJ2-1, with 14 positions matching TRBD2. The TCR was taken from a boy under two years old with a congenital heart defect. The CDR3 coding sequence is TGTGCCAGCAGCTTCGGGACTAGCGGGAGATGGGAAAATGAGCAGTTCTTC. Encoded protein: CASSFGTSGRWENEQFF.